A single sample is the source of the 17 T cell receptor beta chains below, sequenced in a study of OX40 agonist ivuxolimab in advanced cancers. TCRdb keeps only in-frame clones here, not all; method: immunoSEQ multiplex PCR. The sample holds 35,000 to 40,000 clones, about 80% seen once. This specimen consisted of CD4+ or CD8+ T cells sorted from blood, obtained in a trial of the OX40 agonist ivuxolimab. The receptors derive from an adult with an advanced solid tumor such as melanoma, head and neck, liver or kidney cancer.

The V call is TRBV15, the J call TRBJ1-5; weak D call: TRBD1 (5 bases). CDR1 and CDR2 from the germline V gene are LNHNV and YYDKDF (reference sequence). Trimming pared 3 bases from V and 7 bases from J, leaving 13 bases between. The CDR3 length is 14 residues. Here the CDR3 reads CATSSKGMGQPQHF. In DNA, the CDR3 is TGTGCCACCAGCAGTAAGGGGATGGGGCAGCCCCAGCATTTT.

This chain uses TRBV9 with TRBJ1-1; D might be TRBD1 (5 bases). Trimming stripped 0 bases from V and 3 bases from J, with 9 bases between. From germline, CDR1 is SGDLS and CDR2 YYNGEE. This CDR3 region has 14 residues. The CDR3 loop is CASSVDQGDTEAFF. The CDR3 DNA reads as TGTGCCAGCAGCGTAGACCAGGGAGACACTGAAGCTTTCTTT.

The chain links TRBV28 to TRBJ2-7; no definite D call. The CDR3 totals 11 residues. Germline CDR1 reads MDHEN; CDR2 reads SYDVKM. The ends were cut back, 6 bases at V and 4 bases at J, with 7 bases in the middle. The CDR3 coding sequence is TGTGCCAGCAGCAACAGATACGAGCAGTACTTC. Amino acids: CASSNRYEQYF. Together with reference TRBV28 and TRBJ2-7, the CDR3 gives the full variable domain: DVKVTQSSRYLVKRTGEKVFLECVQDMDHENMFWYRQDPGLGLRLIYFSYDVKMKEKGDIPEGYSVSREKKERFSLILESASTNQTSMYLCASSNRYEQYFGPGTRLTVT.

The chain joins TRBV6-1 to TRBJ1-1; possible D gene TRBD1, 5 bases. Trimming left V 6 bases short and J 11 bases short, with 13 bases between. The CDR3 extends over 11 amino acids. CDR1 MNHNS and CDR2 SASEGT come from the germline V gene. The CDR3: CASRRGGKAFF. As DNA, the CDR3 is TGTGCCAGCAGACGTGGGGGGAAGGCTTTCTTT.

The chain recombines TRBV11-2 with TRBJ1-2; D ambiguous. This CDR3 is built from 15 residues. Germline V lookup: CDR1 SGHAT, CDR2 FQNNGV. The ends were cut back, 4 bases at V and 3 bases at J, with 15 bases in the middle. CDR3 nucleotide sequence: TGTGCCAGCAGCTCATTAGACCGGACCCACTATGGCTACACCTTC. It translates to CASSSLDRTHYGYTF.

The chain combines TRBV29-1 with TRBJ1-6; D uncertain. V gave up 5 bases and J gave up 2 bases, with 7 bases separating them. The germline gives CDR1 SQVTM, CDR2 ANQGSEA. The CDR3 runs to 13 residues. This chain's CDR3 is CSVKEAYNSPLHF. In nucleotides, the CDR3 is TGCAGCGTTAAGGAGGCCTATAATTCACCCCTCCACTTT.

This rearrangement joins TRBV28 to TRBJ2-5; TRBD2 is a possible D gene (7 bases). Between the trimmed V and J ends, which lost 6 bases and 7 bases, there was a span of 12 bases. The germline V gene has CDR1 MDHEN and CDR2 SYDVKM. This CDR3 is built from 12 residues. CDR3: CASRRGTTTQYF. The CDR3 DNA sequence: TGTGCCAGCAGGCGGGGGACAACGACCCAGTACTTC.

This chain uses TRBV19 with TRBJ2-2; D remains unclear. The CDR3 runs 14 residues. Trimming removed 5 bases at V and 3 bases at J, with 10 bases between. Germline CDR1 and CDR2: LNHDA and SQIVND (reference sequence). CDR3 DNA sequence: TGTGCCAGTAGTCGGACCGCCGACACCGGGGAGCTGTTTTTT. It is translated as CASSRTADTGELFF. Filled out from reference TRBV19 and TRBJ2-2, the complete variable domain reads DGGITQSPKYLFRKEGQNVTLSCEQNLNHDAMYWYRQDPGQGLRLIYYSQIVNDFQKGDIAEGYSVSREKKESFPLTVTSAQKNPTAFYLCASSRTADTGELFFGEGSRLTVL.

A few counts support this clone. The chain joins TRBV6-5 to TRBJ1-5; 8 positions agree with TRBD1. This CDR3 is 14 amino acids long. V shed 5 bases and J 0 bases; nucleotides not matched to a gene: 0. CDR1 is MNHEY, CDR2 SVGAGI, per germline. The chain's CDR3 is CASSGQGSNQPQHF. The CDR3 bases are TGTGCCAGCAGTGGACAGGGTAGCAATCAGCCCCAGCATTTT.

The rearrangement links TRBV5-1 to TRBJ1-1; 9 bases are shared with TRBD1. Looked up from germline, CDR1 is SGHRS and CDR2 is YFSETQ. V lost 5 bases, J lost 3 bases, and 8 bases stayed unmatched. There are 15 residues in the CDR3. CDR3 amino acids: CASSTTGGADTEAFF. The CDR3 coding sequence is TGCGCCAGCAGTACCACAGGGGGCGCCGACACTGAAGCTTTCTTT.

CDR3 sequence: CASRSRTGDTQYF. DNA for the CDR3: TGTGCCAGCAGATCTCGAACTGGAGATACGCAGTATTTT. This rearrangement joins TRBV6-5 to TRBJ2-3, with D uncertain. V was pared by 6 bases and J by 5 bases, with 12 bases between. Germline CDR1 MNHEY, CDR2 SVGAGI. The CDR3 runs 13 residues.

The genes are TRBV28 and TRBJ1-4; TRBD1 matches 7 bases. Trimming removed 3 bases from V and 4 bases from J; junction bases left unmatched: 11. The CDR3 totals 17 residues. Germline V gives CDR1 MDHEN, CDR2 SYDVKM. CDR3 nucleotide sequence: TGTGCCAGCAGTTTTATGGGACAGCTATTGATTAATGAAAAACTGTTTTTT. The encoded protein is CASSFMGQLLINEKLFF. The full variable domain, in which reference TRBV28 and TRBJ1-4 provide the parts outside the CDR3, is DVKVTQSSRYLVKRTGEKVFLECVQDMDHENMFWYRQDPGLGLRLIYFSYDVKMKEKGDIPEGYSVSREKKERFSLILESASTNQTSMYLCASSFMGQLLINEKLFFGSGTQLSVL.

The chain is built from TRBV10-3 and TRBJ1-6; 7 bases map to TRBD1. Per germline, CDR1 ENHRY and CDR2 SYGVKD. This CDR3 contains 15 residues. After removal of 2 bases from V and 5 bases from J, the junction contained 3 bases not matched to a gene. The CDR3 bases are TGTGCCATCAGTGAGGGGACAGCGGATAATTCACCCCTCCACTTT. It codes for CAISEGTADNSPLHF.

Concerning this clone: At one of its ends the junction is not consistent with the germline gene, which may arise from a read error. The rearrangement joins TRBV27 to TRBJ2-2, with TRBD2 matching over 11 bases. Germline V gene lookup returns CDR1 MNHEY and CDR2 SMNVEV (reference sequence). The CDR3 sequence is 21 residues long. The CDR3 reads CATLGSGGLRGLAGEHRGAVF. Written as DNA, the CDR3 is TGTGCCACCCTCGGGAGCGGTGGTCTCCGAGGACTAGCGGGCGAACACCGGGGAGCTGTTTTT.

This CDR3 reads CASSLGSGIAYEQYF. CDR3 nucleotide sequence: TGTGCCAGCAGCTTGGGTAGCGGGATCGCCTACGAGCAGTACTTC. The genes are TRBV5-4 and TRBJ2-7; 8 bases agree with TRBD2. Germline V CDR1 and CDR2: SGHNT, YYREEE (reference sequence). The CDR3 covers 15 residues. V shed 0 bases, J shed 2 bases, and the junction held 4 bases outside the gene matches.

V gene TRBV30 combines with J gene TRBJ2-1; D tentatively fits TRBD1 or TRBD2 (6 bases each). Trimming pared 0 bases from V and 9 bases from J, leaving 9 bases between. The CDR3 loop spans 12 amino acids. The V gene's germline CDR1 is GTSNPN and CDR2 SVGIG (reference sequence). The CDR3 reads CAWSVGGGEQFF. The CDR3, as DNA: TGTGCCTGGAGTGTAGGGGGAGGTGAGCAGTTCTTC. The variable domain in full, completed from reference TRBV30 and TRBJ2-1, reads SQTIHQWPATLVQPVGSPLSLECTVEGTSNPNLYWYRQAAGRGLQLLFYSVGIGQISSEVPQNLSASRPQDRQFILSSKKLLLSDSGFYLCAWSVGGGEQFFGPGTRLTVL.

This clone was seen more than once but under ten times. The DNA for the CDR3 is TGTGCCAGTAGTAACCGGAGACTAGCGGACAATGAGCAGTTCTTC. It codes for CASSNRRLADNEQFF. The chain recombines TRBV19 with TRBJ2-1, with 9 nucleotides matching TRBD2. V lost 4 bases to trimming and J lost 5 bases; unmatched junction nucleotides: 6. Looked up from germline, CDR1 is LNHDA and CDR2 is SQIVND (reference sequence). CDR3 length: 15 amino acids.